These T cell receptor beta chains were read from a single sample in a study of blood T cell repertoires in COVID-19. The table came from immunoSEQ multiplex PCR; TCRdb's copy has only in-frame clones and leaves some out. In the table there are 300,000 or so clones, about 88% of which are singletons. The sample consisted of PBMCs or T cells enriched from blood (not recorded which). Receptor source: a man aged 55 to 70 who had recovered from COVID-19. Both conserved end residues are trimmed from each CDR3.

CDR3 | V
ASSKPQTRSPPGGFTGELF | TRBV21-1
ASSLATGTGSNQPQH | TRBV7-9
ASSYSTSGPYEQY | TRBV6-5
ASSYAPGQGNSPLH | TRBV6-5
ASSDVGVVGNQPQH | TRBV6-1
ASSLGAGQGFGKLF | TRBV18
ASSSTGGSSTDTQY | TRBV5-1
ASSRGHLESLH | TRBV6-2/TRBV6-3
ASSPGAGKETQY | TRBV18
ASSLGDSNQPQH | TRBV19
ASSPRGVDRPNSPLH | TRBV4-1
ASSARGGTGEEKLF | TRBV9
ATSPGLADGTQY | TRBV5-1
ASSLGQGITGELF | TRBV7-7
ASSYRDRGYGYT | TRBV6-5
ASSLGWTSQEAF | TRBV5-1
ASSYVGAEVDTQY | TRBV6-5
ASSSKGTGWNTEAF | TRBV7-9
ASRPNRENTEAF | TRBV7-3
ASSLDQGRVEAF | TRBV7-2
ASSQAGVAF | TRBV3-1/TRBV3-2
SVVGGIPYEQY | TRBV29-1
ASSIGGFDNSPLH | TRBV19
ASSLGQGDQPQH | TRBV28
ASSPSTSNTEAF | TRBV18
ASSLTGTSGSNEQF | TRBV7-6
ASSLGRRAEAF | TRBV11-2